Reported below is one T cell receptor (beta chain). Its antigen is unidentified. TCRdb keeps only in-frame clones here, not all; method: immunoSEQ multiplex PCR. The profile covers some 150,000 clones, with 75% to 90% appearing a single time and about a fifth taken by the ten largest. The sample belongs to a study of cytomegalovirus exposure and HLA in healthy donors. Study observations and caveats: Some public TCRs appeared in many individuals, while most sequences were rare.

The CDR3 has 16 residues. V dropped 6 bases and J dropped 1; count of bases not matched to a gene: 11. The germline CDR1 and CDR2 sequences are KGHSH and LQKENI. V is TRBV18 and J is TRBJ2-5, with 7 bases aligning to TRBD2. Sequenced sample: PBMCs. The sequence came from a man younger than 35 in good health and CMV-seropositive. CDR3: CASSPLASGPQETQYF. CDR3 sequence (DNA): TGTGCCAGCTCCCCTCTCGCTAGCGGCCCCCAAGAGACCCAGTACTTC.